A selection of T cell receptor beta chains follows, all from one sample in a study of T cells in Graves' hyperthyroidism and ophthalmopathy. TCRdb passed the multiplex PCR reads through MiXCR, listing each CDR3 protein once. The sample contains some 250,000 distinct CDR3 sequences, around 15% of which appear only once. The sequencing sample was made of blood. The receptors originated from a woman aged 50 to 60 with Graves' hyperthyroidism that later progressed to Graves' ophthalmopathy. The CDR3 runs from the conserved cysteine through the conserved F or W. D genes are given only for firm matches. The size field is filled for only some rows; it gives once, few, many or a size class.

V gene,D gene,J gene,clone size,CDR3 protein,CDR3 DNA
TRBV20-1,-,TRBJ2-1,few,CSAIRTGLTYNEQFF,TGCAGTGCTATTAGAACGGGGTTAACGTACAATGAGCAGTTCTTC
TRBV11-2,-,TRBJ2-2,-,CASSQEGASGELFF,TGTGCCAGCAGTCAGGAGGGAGCGAGCGGGGAGCTGTTTTTT
TRBV29-1,TRBD2,TRBJ2-5,-,CSAGGGRGVQETQYF,TGCAGCGCGGGGGGAGGGCGGGGCGTCCAAGAGACCCAGTACTTC
TRBV25-1,-,TRBJ2-2,many,CASRAVPAGGELFF,TGTGCCAGCAGGGCCGTCCCTGCGGGCGGGGAGCTGTTTTTT
TRBV28,-,TRBJ2-7,many,CASRPQGYEQYF,TGTGCCAGCAGACCTCAGGGTTACGAGCAGTACTTC
TRBV4-2,-,TRBJ2-5,once,CASSQEGGQKETQYF,TGTGCCAGCAGCCAAGAGGGGGGGCAGAAAGAGACCCAGTACTTC
TRBV30,-,TRBJ1-3,many,CAWSQAAGSGNTIYF,TGTGCCTGGAGTCAAGCGGCAGGTTCTGGAAACACCATATATTTT
TRBV6-1,TRBD1,TRBJ1-2,few,CASSEEGDSYGYTF,TGTGCCAGCAGTGAAGAGGGGGACAGCTATGGCTACACCTTC
TRBV27,-,TRBJ1-2,many,CASSFWQNYGYTF,TGTGCCAGCAGTTTCTGGCAGAACTATGGCTACACCTTC
TRBV12-3/TRBV12-4,TRBD2,TRBJ2-7,many,CASRLAGAGEQYF,TGTGCCAGCAGGTTAGCGGGAGCCGGCGAGCAGTACTTC
TRBV28,TRBD1,TRBJ1-5,many,CASSFGTATSNQPQHF,TGTGCCAGCAGTTTTGGGACAGCGACAAGCAATCAGCCCCAGCATTTT
TRBV6-1,-,TRBJ1-1,many,CATQWADDTEAFF,TGTGCCACTCAATGGGCAGACGACACTGAAGCTTTCTTT
TRBV15,-,TRBJ2-4,few,CATSPQRGVQNIQYF,TGTGCCACCAGCCCCCAGAGGGGGGTTCAAAACATTCAGTACTTC
TRBV6-1,TRBD2,TRBJ2-5,many,CASRHPSGSETQYF,TGTGCCAGCCGCCATCCTAGCGGGAGTGAGACCCAGTACTTC
TRBV5-4,-,TRBJ1-1,many,CASSLTTGRTEAFF,TGTGCCAGCAGCTTGACGACGGGGAGGACTGAAGCTTTCTTT
TRBV28,-,TRBJ2-5,many,CASSPTRAREQETQYF,TGTGCCAGCAGTCCTACCCGAGCTAGGGAACAAGAGACCCAGTACTTC
TRBV28,-,TRBJ1-2,many,CASSPPGAYGYTF,TGTGCCAGCAGTCCCCCAGGGGCCTATGGCTACACCTTC
TRBV4-2,TRBD2,TRBJ2-2,few,CASSQELAGTNTGELFF,TGTGCCAGCAGCCAAGAACTAGCGGGGACGAACACCGGGGAGCTGTTTTTT
TRBV12-3/TRBV12-4,-,TRBJ2-2,many,CASSTLEAGELFF,TGTGCCAGCAGTACCTTAGAAGCCGGGGAGCTGTTTTTT
TRBV9,-,TRBJ2-3,few,CASSVKTGTQYF,TGTGCCAGCAGCGTAAAGACGGGTACGCAGTATTTT
TRBV3-1,TRBD2,TRBJ2-3,-,CASSQEGLAEASTDTQYF,TGTGCCAGCAGCCAAGAAGGACTAGCGGAGGCTAGCACAGATACGCAGTATTTT
TRBV4-2,-,TRBJ1-1,few,CASSQDPNTEAFF,TGTGCCAGCAGCCAAGATCCGAACACTGAAGCTTTCTTT
TRBV28,TRBD1,TRBJ1-6,many,CASSPTGFSPLHF,TGTGCCAGCAGTCCGACAGGGTTTTCACCCCTCCACTTT
TRBV24-1,-,TRBJ1-1,many,CATSDATEAFF,TGTGCCACCAGTGATGCCACTGAAGCTTTCTTT
TRBV28,TRBD1,TRBJ2-1,-,CASTRRDRAYNEQFF,TGTGCCAGCACCCGTCGGGACAGGGCATACAATGAGCAGTTCTTC
TRBV4-1,-,TRBJ2-7,few,CASSQGYSGPYEQYF,TGCGCCAGCAGCCAAGGGTACAGCGGTCCCTACGAGCAGTACTTC
TRBV2,TRBD1,TRBJ2-5,-,CASSPGQGAASGSSETQYF,TGTGCCAGCAGCCCGGGACAGGGGGCGGCTAGCGGGAGTTCTGAGACCCAGTACTTC
TRBV2,-,TRBJ2-2,once,CASSERRGIGELFF,TGTGCCAGCAGTGAGCGGCGAGGCATCGGGGAGCTGTTTTTT
TRBV12-3/TRBV12-4,-,TRBJ2-6,many,CASTTSGANVLTF,TGTGCCAGCACCACCTCTGGGGCCAACGTCCTGACTTTC
TRBV19,-,TRBJ1-4,-,CASSVSGINEKLFF,TGTGCCAGTAGTGTATCCGGGATCAATGAAAAACTGTTTTTT
TRBV12-3/TRBV12-4,-,TRBJ2-3,many,CASSFVQEYLDTQYF,TGTGCCAGCAGTTTTGTACAGGAGTATCTAGATACGCAGTATTTT
TRBV20-1,-,TRBJ1-2,-,CSAREGGRGSYGYTF,TGCAGTGCTAGAGAGGGCGGGCGCGGGAGCTATGGCTACACCTTC
TRBV24-1,-,TRBJ2-1,many,CATSDDRPGSSYNEQFF,TGTGCCACCAGTGATGACAGACCCGGGAGCTCCTACAATGAGCAGTTCTTC
TRBV12-3/TRBV12-4,-,TRBJ2-7,many,CASSSYRYEQYF,TGTGCCAGCAGTTCCTACCGCTACGAGCAGTACTTC
TRBV7-9,-,TRBJ2-2,-,CASSLASPTGELFF,TGTGCCAGCAGCTTAGCGTCCCCGACCGGGGAGCTGTTTTTT
TRBV18,TRBD1,TRBJ2-7,-,CASSRDRGDYEQYF,TGTGCCAGCTCTCGGGACAGGGGGGACTACGAGCAGTACTTC
TRBV12-3/TRBV12-4,-,TRBJ1-3,-,CATRRQGRNTIYF,TGTGCCACCCGTCGCCAGGGTCGAAACACCATATATTTT
TRBV18,-,TRBJ2-1,-,CASSPPSGGDYNEQFF,TGTGCCAGCTCACCACCTTCAGGGGGGGACTACAATGAGCAGTTCTTC
TRBV10-3,-,TRBJ2-6,-,CAISPRHQAGANVLTF,TGTGCCATCAGTCCTCGTCATCAGGCTGGGGCCAACGTCCTGACTTTC
TRBV27,-,TRBJ2-7,many,CASTRGPLYEQYF,TGTGCCAGCACCCGGGGCCCACTCTACGAGCAGTACTTC
TRBV20-1,-,TRBJ2-7,many,CSATRDLYEQYF,TGCAGTGCTACGCGGGACCTCTACGAGCAGTACTTC
TRBV11-3,-,TRBJ2-2,-,CASSLDWGPGELFF,TGTGCCAGCAGCTTAGATTGGGGACCCGGGGAGCTGTTTTTT
TRBV30,TRBD2,TRBJ2-5,medium-sized,CAWESSGQTQYF,TGTGCCTGGGAATCTAGCGGGCAGACCCAGTACTTC
TRBV5-1,TRBD1,TRBJ1-2,many,CASSWDRPNYGYTF,TGCGCCAGCAGCTGGGACAGACCTAACTATGGCTACACCTTC
TRBV30,TRBD1,TRBJ2-5,many,CAWRIDRGYQETQYF,TGTGCCTGGAGGATCGACAGGGGGTATCAAGAGACCCAGTACTTC
TRBV20-1,-,TRBJ2-7,many,CSARPTLGQYF,TGCAGTGCTAGACCTACCCTCGGGCAGTACTTC
TRBV20-1,TRBD1,TRBJ1-1,many,CSARGLGQGNTEAFF,TGCAGTGCTAGAGGATTAGGACAGGGGAACACTGAAGCTTTCTTT
TRBV5-1,TRBD2,TRBJ2-2,many,CASSLAGWGTGELFF,TGCGCCAGCAGCCTAGCGGGATGGGGCACCGGGGAGCTGTTTTTT
TRBV7-9,-,TRBJ2-4,few,CASSSTDTLAKNIQYF,TGTGCCAGCAGCTCGACAGACACCCTAGCCAAAAACATTCAGTACTTC
TRBV24-1,-,TRBJ2-5,many,CATSDLLRGGETQYF,TGTGCCACCAGTGATCTCCTAAGAGGAGGAGAGACCCAGTACTTC
TRBV11-2,TRBD1,TRBJ2-5,many,CASSLGPGQEYF,TGTGCCAGCAGCTTGGGGCCGGGACAGGAGTACTTC
TRBV5-6,-,TRBJ2-4,-,CASSLGAAGNIQYF,TGTGCCAGCAGCTTGGGGGCCGCCGGAAACATTCAGTACTTC
TRBV20-1,TRBD1,TRBJ1-1,many,CSASDRAPRDEAFF,TGCAGTGCTTCCGACAGGGCCCCCCGGGATGAAGCTTTCTTT